This T cell receptor beta chain was sequenced during a study of lymphopenia after photon versus proton radiotherapy. General study findings and limits: Oligoclonal CD8+ Temra expansion after nadir drove photon patients' diversity drop. Larger post-nadir TCR diversity loss correlated inversely with survival in deceased patients. Photon-treated patients lost naive T cells and TCR diversity; proton-treated stayed stable.

Trimming stripped 0 bases from V and 2 bases from J, with 14 bases between. Germline values: CDR1 SGHTA, CDR2 FQGTGA. This CDR3 is built from 17 residues. Sequencing used immunoSEQ multiplex PCR; TCRdb keeps in-frame clones, though not all of them. Here the sample spans about 39,000 clones, approximately 90% being singletons. Remarks on this clone: The antigen remains unidentified.

The gene calls are TRBV7-3 and TRBJ2-1; a weak D match, TRBD2 (6 bases). The sequence was collected from a man in his sixties with cholangiocarcinoma. The specimen comprised peripheral blood, sampled from a patient treated with photon-based radiotherapy. For the CDR3, the DNA is TGTGCCAGCAGCTTAACGGGTAGCGGCCATACCTACAATGAGCAGTTCTTC. Translation: CASSLTGSGHTYNEQFF.